In this sample, the clone carrying this T cell receptor (beta chain) turned up many times. The antigen is undetermined. This CDR3 has 13 amino acids. The V gene lost 6 bases and the J gene lost 0 bases, with 9 bases spanning the gap. From germline, CDR1 is MNHNS and CDR2 SASEGT. Template switching by 5'RACE produced TCR cDNA, adding a universal primer site and UMIs. One entry per CDR3 protein results from TCRdb running MiXCR on the 5' RACE reads. The data show around 150,000 distinct CDR3 sequences, 6% to 7.5% seen once. The sample belongs to a study of T cells after yellow fever vaccination. Findings of the study overall: Highly abundant clonotypes carried over from the bulk population could end up in FACS-sorted repertoires as contaminants. A faster peak, day 5 versus 15, was reached by the weaker secondary response. The booster response re-showed most primary clones: 96% CD4, about 89% CD8.

Material: CD4+ T cells sorted from PBMCs, obtained 5 days after the first yellow fever vaccination. This clonotype originated in a man aged 18 to 29 who received the YFV17D yellow fever vaccine. V is TRBV6-1 and J is TRBJ2-7; D gene uncertain. This CDR3 is CASRKRSSYEQYV. CDR3 sequence (DNA): TGTGCCAGCAGGAAGAGAAGCTCCTACGAGCAGTACGTC.